The 9 T cell receptor beta chains listed next were all sequenced from one sample in a study of beta chain features in type 1 diabetes. The investigators reverse transcribed all of the isolated RNA, so they sequenced expressed TCRB transcripts. TCRdb's copy holds only in-frame clones and misses some; the assay was immunoSEQ multiplex PCR. Among around 290,000 clones listed, about 8.5% were seen once. The sample consisted of central memory CD4+ T cells from blood. These TCRs come from a woman younger than 30 in good health.

V gene TRBV7-9 combines with J gene TRBJ1-1; the D is unclear. Germline loops: CDR1 SEHNR, CDR2 FQNEAQ (reference sequence). The ends were cut back, 0 bases at V and 7 bases at J, with 3 bases in the middle. The CDR3 has 11 residues. The CDR3 is CASSLAVEAFF. The CDR3 region has the DNA TGTGCCAGCAGCTTAGCAGTTGAAGCTTTCTTT.

This clone was seen a few times. The chain uses TRBV13 and TRBJ2-7, with a weak D call TRBD1 (5 bases). The CDR3 is 15 residues long. V lost 7 bases and J lost 6, with 22 bases in between. Germline assignment: CDR1 PRHDT and CDR2 FYEKMQ (reference sequence). The CDR3 loop is CASTTFWGRVPEQYF. CDR3 nucleotide sequence: TGTGCCAGCACCACCTTTTGGGGCAGGGTGCCCGAGCAGTACTTC.

This chain connects TRBV5-4 to TRBJ2-3; TRBD1 agrees at 7 bases. The CDR3 length is 14 residues. Trimming cost V 3 bases and J 6 bases; bases outside gene matches: 7. Germline assignment: CDR1 SGHNT and CDR2 YYREEE (reference sequence). CDR3 in DNA: TGTGCCAGCAGCTCCCAGACAGGGCCCGATACGCAGTATTTT. Translation: CASSSQTGPDTQYF.

The chain links TRBV5-4 to TRBJ1-4, with D perhaps TRBD1 (6 bases). V lost 1 base and J 6 bases, leaving 10 bases between the germline ends. The CDR3 is 14 residues long. Germline values: CDR1 SGHNT, CDR2 YYREEE (reference sequence). CDR3 nucleotides: TGTGCCAGCAGCTTGCAGGACAGAGATGAAAAACTGTTTTTT. Translation: CASSLQDRDEKLFF.

This clone showed up just a few times. The CDR3 nucleotides are TGTGCCATCAGCAGCCAGGGGGGGGTTGAGCAGTTCTTC. Its protein product is CAISSQGGVEQFF. The chain combines TRBV10-3 with TRBJ2-1, with D perhaps being TRBD1 or TRBD2 (7 bases each). Trimming pared 6 bases from V and 9 bases from J, leaving 15 bases between. From germline, CDR1 is ENHRY and CDR2 SYGVKD. The CDR3 is 13 residues long.

This clone occurred many times. The chain couples TRBV25-1 to TRBJ2-7; tentatively, D is TRBD1 or TRBD2 (6 bases each). The CDR3 runs to 12 residues. Between the trimmed V and J ends, which lost 5 bases and 7 bases, there was a span of 12 bases. Germline V gene lookup returns CDR1 MGHDK and CDR2 SYGVNS. The DNA of the CDR3 is TGTGCCAGCAGTAGGGGGGTAGGGGAGCAGTACTTC. Protein: CASSRGVGEQYF.

This clone was recorded many times. The chain links TRBV28 to TRBJ2-7, with 8 bases aligning to TRBD1. Trimming removed 5 bases from V and 9 bases from J; junction bases left unmatched: 3. CDR1 is MDHEN and CDR2 is SYDVKM in the germline V gene. The CDR3 extends over 11 amino acids. The CDR3 here is CASSTTGVQYV. For the CDR3, the DNA is TGTGCCAGCAGTACGACAGGGGTGCAGTACGTC.

This chain links TRBV7-9 with TRBJ1-5, with D unclear. V was trimmed by 5 bases and J by 4 bases, leaving 6 bases between them. The CDR3 consists of 12 residues. CDR1 SEHNR and CDR2 FQNEAQ come from the germline V gene (reference sequence). CDR3 sequence reads: CASSGVNQPQHF. In DNA form, the CDR3 reads TGTGCCAGCAGCGGGGTGAATCAGCCCCAGCATTTT.

The chain has TRBV27 and TRBJ2-2; no clear D. Germline assignment: CDR1 MNHEY and CDR2 SMNVEV (reference sequence). Deletions cut 0 bases from V and 2 bases from J, with 16 bases between. The length of the CDR3 is 18 residues. The CDR3 region is CASSLSIRGQTNTGELFF. For the CDR3, the DNA is TGTGCCAGCAGTTTATCGATTCGTGGGCAGACAAACACCGGGGAGCTGTTTTTT.